Shown below are 2 T cell receptor beta chains from a single sample sequenced in a study of cytomegalovirus exposure and HLA in healthy donors. Repertoires were generated with immunoSEQ multiplex PCR, while TCRdb's copy carries only in-frame clones and drops some. The data contain about 180,000 clones, approximately 87% of them seen just once; the ten biggest clones take up more than 1.2%. The specimen was PBMCs. The receptors come from a woman aged 25 to 39 in good health and CMV-seronegative.

The chain joins TRBV6-5 to TRBJ1-5; a possible D gene is TRBD1 (6 bases). The germline V gene encodes CDR1 MNHEY and CDR2 SVGAGI. V lost 5 bases and J lost 3, with 11 bases in between. The CDR3 consists of 14 residues. The CDR3 loop is CASSGQPNNQPQHF. In DNA form, the CDR3 reads TGTGCCAGCAGTGGACAGCCTAACAATCAGCCCCAGCATTTT.

The genes are TRBV13 and TRBJ2-7; 12 bases line up with TRBD2. V lost 1 base to trimming and J lost 2 bases; unmatched junction nucleotides: 0. Per the germline V gene, CDR1 is PRHDT and CDR2 is FYEKMQ (reference sequence). The CDR3 consists of 15 residues. The CDR3 loop is CASSLASGGAYEQYF. In DNA, the CDR3 is TGTGCCAGCAGCTTAGCTAGCGGGGGGGCCTACGAGCAGTACTTC.